Here is one TCR beta chain with its context. What it recognizes is unknown. The data originate from a study of cytomegalovirus exposure and HLA in healthy donors. Notes on the study in general: With high specificity and sensitivity, the classifier reportedly diagnosed cytomegalovirus status. The study labeled more than 150 TCR beta chains cytomegalovirus-associated.

Sequenced by immunoSEQ multiplex PCR; TCRdb stores in-frame clones only, minus some. The sample consists of 250,000 to 300,000 clones, 70% to 90% of them appearing once. The donors were part of the roughly 130-subject validation cohort, which stood apart from the approximately 700-subject first cohort. The source material was PBMCs. This TCR derives from a woman between 18 and 30 years old in good health and CMV-seronegative.

The CDR3 is CASSLASGGSGELFF. The DNA of the CDR3 is TGCGCCAGCAGCCTGGCGAGCGGGGGGTCCGGGGAGCTGTTTTTT. V gene TRBV4-1 combines with J gene TRBJ2-2; 9 bases fit TRBD2. The CDR3 spans 15 residues. V was pared by 4 bases and J by 6 bases, with 6 bases of the junction left unmatched. Germline V gene data show CDR1 as MGHRA and CDR2 as YSYEKL.